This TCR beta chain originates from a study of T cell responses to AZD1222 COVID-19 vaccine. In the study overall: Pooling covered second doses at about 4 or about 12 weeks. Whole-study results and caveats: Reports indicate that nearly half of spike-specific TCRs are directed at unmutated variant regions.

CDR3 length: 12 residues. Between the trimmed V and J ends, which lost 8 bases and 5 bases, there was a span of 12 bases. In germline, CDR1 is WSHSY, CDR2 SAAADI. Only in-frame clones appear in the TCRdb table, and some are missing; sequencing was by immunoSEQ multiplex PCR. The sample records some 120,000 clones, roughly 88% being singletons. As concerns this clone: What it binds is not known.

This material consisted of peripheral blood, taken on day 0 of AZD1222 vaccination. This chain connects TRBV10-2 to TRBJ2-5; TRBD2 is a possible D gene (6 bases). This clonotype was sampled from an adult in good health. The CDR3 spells CASGTPLETQYF. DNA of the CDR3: TGCGCCAGCGGGACTCCCCTTGAGACCCAGTACTTC.